The following is a TCR beta chain sequence with its context. Authors' analysis steps: Amplified reference gene primers provided the basis for estimating nucleated cell counts. Some clones are missing from TCRdb's copy, which holds only in-frame ones; the method was immunoSEQ multiplex PCR. The V and J calls and clone size are taken from that table; D and trimming were inferred from the DNA. The data show 15,000 to 16,000 clones, roughly 85% seen once. This specimen belongs to a study of blood T cell repertoires in COVID-19. At the level of the study: Some COVID-19 samples were acute and others convalescent; all came from the United States, Italy and Spain. Sources were T cells, B-cell-depleted T cells, or PBMCs; the material itself was cDNA or gDNA.

Trimming removed 0 bases from V and 4 bases from J, with 8 bases in between. The CDR3 is made up of 14 amino acids. The germline V gene has CDR1 SGDLS and CDR2 YYNGEE. Source material: peripheral blood. The sequence was collected from a man aged 65 to 85 in a cohort sampled during active COVID-19. V gene TRBV9 combines with J gene TRBJ2-1; no reliable D call. The CDR3 nucleotides are TGTGCCAGCAGCGTAGATCTAGTGTACAATGAGCAGTTCTTC. It is translated as CASSVDLVYNEQFF.